This T cell receptor (beta chain) was captured by sequencing in a study of OX40 agonist ivuxolimab in advanced cancers. Study details: Three patients had partial responses: one hepatocellular carcinoma, two cutaneous melanoma.

Note on this clone: Its specificity is not known.

The CDR3 loop spans 17 amino acids. Germline loops: CDR1 SQVTM, CDR2 ANQGSEA. V lost 5 bases and J lost 4, with 26 bases in between. Study observations and caveats: At 0.1 to 3.0 mg/kg and by week 6, clonal expansion occurred in CD4+ and CD8+ blood T cells.

Method: immunoSEQ multiplex PCR; TCRdb's copy keeps in-frame clones and lacks some. The sample has 30,000 to 40,000 clones, 82% seen once; the top ten hold roughly 20%. Sample: CD4+ or CD8+ T cells sorted from blood, taken in a trial of the OX40 agonist ivuxolimab. The receptor was isolated from an adult with an advanced solid tumor such as melanoma, head and neck, liver or kidney cancer. J is TRBJ1-1 and V is TRBV29-1; D gene unclear. CDR3 sequence (DNA): TGCAGCGTTCAAAGGGTTTCGCAAGGAGGTGGTTTCACTGAAGCTTTCTTT. Its translation is CSVQRVSQGGGFTEAFF.